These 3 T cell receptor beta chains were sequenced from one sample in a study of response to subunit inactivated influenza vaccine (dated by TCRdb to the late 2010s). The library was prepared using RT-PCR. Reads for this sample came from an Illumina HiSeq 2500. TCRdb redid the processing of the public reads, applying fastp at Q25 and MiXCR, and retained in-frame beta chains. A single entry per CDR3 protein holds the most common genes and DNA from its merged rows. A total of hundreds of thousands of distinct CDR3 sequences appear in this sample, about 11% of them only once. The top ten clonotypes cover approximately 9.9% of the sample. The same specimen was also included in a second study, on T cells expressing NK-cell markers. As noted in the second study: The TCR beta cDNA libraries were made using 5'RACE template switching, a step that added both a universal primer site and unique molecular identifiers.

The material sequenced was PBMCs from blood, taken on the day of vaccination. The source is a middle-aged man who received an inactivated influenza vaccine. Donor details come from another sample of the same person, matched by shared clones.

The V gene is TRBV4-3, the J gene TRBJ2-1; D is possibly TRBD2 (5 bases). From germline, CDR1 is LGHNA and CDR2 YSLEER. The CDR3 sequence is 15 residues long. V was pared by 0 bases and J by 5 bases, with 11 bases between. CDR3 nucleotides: TGCGCCAGCAGCCAAGATGGGCTGGGAGACAATGAGCAGTTCTTC. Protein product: CASSQDGLGDNEQFF.

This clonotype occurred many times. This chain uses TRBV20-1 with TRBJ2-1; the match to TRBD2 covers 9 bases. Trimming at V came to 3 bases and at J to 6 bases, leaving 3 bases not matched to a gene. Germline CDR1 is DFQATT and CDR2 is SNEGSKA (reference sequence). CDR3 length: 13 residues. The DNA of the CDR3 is TGCAGTGCTAGTAGCGGGGGACCCAATGAGCAGTTCTTC. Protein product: CSASSGGPNEQFF.

CDR3 DNA: TGCGCCAGCAGCCTACGGCCAGACTGGACAGATACGCAGTATTTT. As protein: CASSLRPDWTDTQYF. This chain joins TRBV5-1 and TRBJ2-3, with D unclear. Germline V CDR1 and CDR2: SGHRS, YFSETQ. Between the trimmed V and J ends, which lost 4 bases and 3 bases, there was a span of 15 bases. CDR3 size: 15 residues.